A selection of T cell receptor beta chains follows, all from one sample in a study of blood T cell repertoires in COVID-19. Generated by immunoSEQ multiplex PCR, the TCRdb table keeps only in-frame clones and is missing some. The repertoire consists of 110,000 to 150,000 clones, with more than 75% occurring once and the leading ten covering less than 5%. Sequencing was carried out using peripheral blood. The receptor set was obtained from a woman aged 80 or over with acute or convalescent COVID-19. CDR3s include the opening cysteine and the closing phenylalanine or tryptophan. Each record gives: clone size, D gene, J gene, V gene, CDR3 length, CDR3 DNA, CDR3 protein. A D gene is named only where the DNA matches it firmly. Some rows mark clone size as missing; the rest say once, few, many or name a class of expanded clone.

abundance: -; d_gene: -; j_gene: TRBJ1-1; v_gene: TRBV10-2; len: 12; CDR3nt: TGCGCCAGCCTAGACAGAAACACTGAAGCTTTCTTT; CDR3aa: CASLDRNTEAFF
abundance: -; d_gene: TRBD1; j_gene: TRBJ1-5; v_gene: TRBV4-1; len: 13; CDR3nt: TGCGCCAGCAGCTACAGGGGACGGCAGCCCCAGCATTTT; CDR3aa: CASSYRGRQPQHF
abundance: -; d_gene: -; j_gene: TRBJ1-4; v_gene: TRBV27; len: 15; CDR3nt: TGTGCCAGCAGTTCGGTCAGGGAGGCTAATGAAAAACTGTTTTTT; CDR3aa: CASSSVREANEKLFF
abundance: -; d_gene: TRBD1; j_gene: TRBJ2-7; v_gene: TRBV5-4; len: 15; CDR3nt: TGTGCCAGCAGTTTGGTGGGGACAGGGTTCTACGAGCAGTACTTC; CDR3aa: CASSLVGTGFYEQYF
abundance: -; d_gene: -; j_gene: TRBJ1-5; v_gene: TRBV28; len: 16; CDR3nt: TGTGCCAGCAGTCCCATCGAGGCGGGGGACAATCAGCCCCAGCATTTT; CDR3aa: CASSPIEAGDNQPQHF
abundance: -; d_gene: -; j_gene: TRBJ1-4; v_gene: TRBV29-1; len: 15; CDR3nt: TGCAGCGTTGGAGAAGGGGGAGCAACTAATGAAAAACTGTTTTTT; CDR3aa: CSVGEGGATNEKLFF
abundance: once; d_gene: TRBD1; j_gene: TRBJ1-2; v_gene: TRBV24-1; len: 12; CDR3nt: TGTGCCACCCAAGACAGGGCTCATGGCTACACCTTC; CDR3aa: CATQDRAHGYTF
abundance: -; d_gene: TRBD2; j_gene: TRBJ2-1; v_gene: TRBV29-1; len: 15; CDR3nt: TGCAGCGTTTTAAAACGTGGACTAGCGGAGTATGAGCAGTTCTTC; CDR3aa: CSVLKRGLAEYEQFF
abundance: -; d_gene: TRBD1; j_gene: TRBJ2-4; v_gene: TRBV9; len: 15; CDR3nt: TGTGCCAGCAGCGTAGATATAGGGGGCATGGACATTCAGTACTTC; CDR3aa: CASSVDIGGMDIQYF
abundance: -; d_gene: TRBD2; j_gene: TRBJ2-5; v_gene: TRBV6-5; len: 14; CDR3nt: TGTGCCGCCGGGCCAGCGGGGGGGGTGAAGACCCAGTACTTC; CDR3aa: CAAGPAGGVKTQYF
abundance: once; d_gene: TRBD1; j_gene: TRBJ2-5; v_gene: TRBV27; len: 15; CDR3nt: TGTGCCAGCAGTTTGGGGACAGGGCGGGGGGAGACCCAGTACTTC; CDR3aa: CASSLGTGRGETQYF
abundance: -; d_gene: -; j_gene: TRBJ1-6; v_gene: TRBV4-1; len: 14; CDR3nt: TGCGCCAGCAGCCAAGTGGTCAGGATTTCACCCCTCCACTTT; CDR3aa: CASSQVVRISPLHF
abundance: -; d_gene: -; j_gene: TRBJ1-5; v_gene: TRBV5-4; len: 13; CDR3nt: TGTGCCAGCAGCTTCGGGGGAAATCAGCCCCAGCATTTT; CDR3aa: CASSFGGNQPQHF
abundance: -; d_gene: -; j_gene: TRBJ2-7; v_gene: TRBV5-4; len: 12; CDR3nt: TGTGCCAGCAGCCAGTTGAACTACGAGCAGTACTTC; CDR3aa: CASSQLNYEQYF
abundance: -; d_gene: -; j_gene: TRBJ2-2; v_gene: TRBV6-1; len: 13; CDR3nt: TGTGCCAGCAGGCCAAAGGGGCCCGGGGAGCTGTTTTTT; CDR3aa: CASRPKGPGELFF
abundance: -; d_gene: -; j_gene: TRBJ2-3; v_gene: TRBV20-1; len: 14; CDR3nt: TGCAGTGCTAGTTCGGGTGTTAGCACAGATACGCAGTATTTT; CDR3aa: CSASSGVSTDTQYF
abundance: once; d_gene: TRBD2; j_gene: TRBJ2-3; v_gene: TRBV30; len: 14; CDR3nt: TGTGCCTGGAACCGCGGGGGGGGCACAGATACGCAGTATTTT; CDR3aa: CAWNRGGGTDTQYF
abundance: -; d_gene: -; j_gene: TRBJ2-3; v_gene: TRBV3-1/TRBV3-2; len: 16; CDR3nt: TGTGCCAGCAGCGGCCCGACAGGATCCCGGGTGGATACGCAGTATTTT; CDR3aa: CASSGPTGSRVDTQYF
abundance: -; d_gene: -; j_gene: TRBJ1-2; v_gene: TRBV19; len: 14; CDR3nt: TGTGCCAGTAGGGACCCGGACAGCTTCTATGGCTACACCTTC; CDR3aa: CASRDPDSFYGYTF
abundance: once; d_gene: -; j_gene: TRBJ1-5; v_gene: TRBV19; len: 13; CDR3nt: TGTGCCAGTAGTCATCCGGGTAATCAGCCCCAGCATTTT; CDR3aa: CASSHPGNQPQHF
abundance: -; d_gene: TRBD1; j_gene: TRBJ1-2; v_gene: TRBV6-5; len: 14; CDR3nt: TGTGCCAGCAGGGAGACAGGGGCTCCTAGAGGCTACACCTTC; CDR3aa: CASRETGAPRGYTF
abundance: -; d_gene: -; j_gene: TRBJ2-3; v_gene: TRBV3-1/TRBV3-2; len: 14; CDR3nt: TGTGCCAGCTCCTGGACAGCCCGCACAGATACGCAGTATTTT; CDR3aa: CASSWTARTDTQYF
abundance: few; d_gene: TRBD1; j_gene: TRBJ2-7; v_gene: TRBV6-5; len: 15; CDR3nt: TGTGCCAGCAATCTAATGGGACAGGGGCCCTACGAGCAGTACTTC; CDR3aa: CASNLMGQGPYEQYF
abundance: -; d_gene: TRBD1; j_gene: TRBJ2-2; v_gene: TRBV10-3; len: 15; CDR3nt: TGTGCCATCAGAACAGGGGTTTCGGACACCGGGGAGCTGTTTTTT; CDR3aa: CAIRTGVSDTGELFF
abundance: -; d_gene: -; j_gene: TRBJ1-6; v_gene: TRBV28; len: 14; CDR3nt: TGTGCCAGCAAGCCGAGATTATTCCTTTCACCCCTCCACTTT; CDR3aa: CASKPRLFLSPLHF
abundance: -; d_gene: -; j_gene: TRBJ2-1; v_gene: TRBV27; len: 11; CDR3nt: TGTGCCAGCAGTACCACGGAGGGTAAGTTCTTC; CDR3aa: CASSTTEGKFF
abundance: -; d_gene: -; j_gene: TRBJ2-3; v_gene: TRBV28; len: 13; CDR3nt: TGTGCCAGCAGGCCCCCTGGGCTTGGTACGCAGTATTTT; CDR3aa: CASRPPGLGTQYF
abundance: -; d_gene: -; j_gene: TRBJ1-1; v_gene: TRBV5-1; len: 16; CDR3nt: TGCGCCAGCAGCGTAGTGGCAGGGCAAGTGAACACTGAAGCTTTCTTT; CDR3aa: CASSVVAGQVNTEAFF
abundance: -; d_gene: TRBD2; j_gene: TRBJ2-3; v_gene: TRBV10-3; len: 15; CDR3nt: TGTGCCATCAGACCCCTAGCGGGGGGAACAGATACGCAGTATTTT; CDR3aa: CAIRPLAGGTDTQYF
abundance: -; d_gene: -; j_gene: TRBJ1-2; v_gene: TRBV2; len: 13; CDR3nt: TGTGCCAGCAGGGGACTAGCGAACTATGGCTACACCTTC; CDR3aa: CASRGLANYGYTF
abundance: -; d_gene: TRBD1; j_gene: TRBJ2-1; v_gene: TRBV12-3/TRBV12-4; len: 13; CDR3nt: TGTGCCGTTGGGACAGGGGGTAATCGAGAGCAGTTCTTC; CDR3aa: CAVGTGGNREQFF
abundance: few; d_gene: TRBD1; j_gene: TRBJ1-2; v_gene: TRBV5-4; len: 12; CDR3nt: TGTGCCAGCAGCTTGGGACAGGGCGGCTACACCTTC; CDR3aa: CASSLGQGGYTF
abundance: -; d_gene: TRBD1; j_gene: TRBJ1-1; v_gene: TRBV18; len: 16; CDR3nt: TGTGCCAGCTCACCAGGGACAGGGGGCTTTGGCACTGAAGCTTTCTTT; CDR3aa: CASSPGTGGFGTEAFF
abundance: -; d_gene: -; j_gene: TRBJ2-3; v_gene: TRBV12-3/TRBV12-4; len: 13; CDR3nt: TGTGCCAGCAGTTCCCGGGGCACAGATACGCAGTATTTT; CDR3aa: CASSSRGTDTQYF
abundance: -; d_gene: -; j_gene: TRBJ2-2; v_gene: TRBV7-3; len: 17; CDR3nt: TGTGCCAGCAGCTTAAGGGGAGACTTCAAGAACACCGGGGAGCTGTTTTTT; CDR3aa: CASSLRGDFKNTGELFF
abundance: -; d_gene: TRBD2; j_gene: TRBJ2-3; v_gene: TRBV5-4; len: 15; CDR3nt: TGTGCCAGCAGCCCCAGCGGGGGGGCCGGTAATACGCAGTATTTT; CDR3aa: CASSPSGGAGNTQYF
abundance: -; d_gene: TRBD1; j_gene: TRBJ1-1; v_gene: TRBV12-3/TRBV12-4; len: 13; CDR3nt: TGTGCCAGCAGTTTGGACAGGGGCACTGAAGCTTTCTTT; CDR3aa: CASSLDRGTEAFF
abundance: -; d_gene: TRBD1; j_gene: TRBJ2-7; v_gene: TRBV29-1; len: 13; CDR3nt: TGCAGCGTGGGACCGGGACAGGGGAGCGAGCAGTACTTC; CDR3aa: CSVGPGQGSEQYF
abundance: -; d_gene: TRBD2; j_gene: TRBJ2-7; v_gene: TRBV19; len: 13; CDR3nt: TGTGCCAGTATGGCTAGCGGGAGCTACGAGCAGTACTTC; CDR3aa: CASMASGSYEQYF
abundance: once; d_gene: -; j_gene: TRBJ1-5; v_gene: TRBV2; len: 15; CDR3nt: TGTGCCAGCACCGCCATAGGAGGGTTGAATCAGCCCCAGCATTTT; CDR3aa: CASTAIGGLNQPQHF
abundance: -; d_gene: -; j_gene: TRBJ2-3; v_gene: TRBV7-9; len: 14; CDR3nt: TGTGCCAGCAGCTCCCGGACAGACGGAGTTACGCAGTATTTT; CDR3aa: CASSSRTDGVTQYF
abundance: -; d_gene: -; j_gene: TRBJ2-7; v_gene: TRBV21-1; len: 15; CDR3nt: TGTGCCAGCAACCGAGACAGGTTATGTTGGAACGAGCAGTACTTC; CDR3aa: CASNRDRLCWNEQYF
abundance: once; d_gene: -; j_gene: TRBJ1-5; v_gene: TRBV2; len: 14; CDR3nt: TGTGCCAGCAGTGAAGCGGCGGGCGTTGGGCCCCAGCATTTT; CDR3aa: CASSEAAGVGPQHF
abundance: -; d_gene: TRBD2; j_gene: TRBJ2-3; v_gene: TRBV19; len: 16; CDR3nt: TGTGCCAGTAGCCCTAGACTAGCGGGGAGCACAGATACGCAGTATTTT; CDR3aa: CASSPRLAGSTDTQYF
abundance: -; d_gene: -; j_gene: TRBJ2-1; v_gene: TRBV5-1; len: 16; CDR3nt: TGCGCCAGCAGCTTGTTGGGGAGGAAAATCTACAATGAGCAGTTCTTC; CDR3aa: CASSLLGRKIYNEQFF
abundance: -; d_gene: -; j_gene: TRBJ1-1; v_gene: TRBV7-2; len: 15; CDR3nt: TGTGCCAGCAGCCCGCAGGGGCTCTGGAACACTGAAGCTTTCTTT; CDR3aa: CASSPQGLWNTEAFF
abundance: -; d_gene: -; j_gene: TRBJ1-1; v_gene: TRBV7-9; len: 14; CDR3nt: TGTGCCAGCAGTCGAACAAGTATGAACACTGAAGCTTTCTTT; CDR3aa: CASSRTSMNTEAFF
abundance: -; d_gene: TRBD1; j_gene: TRBJ1-1; v_gene: TRBV7-9; len: 16; CDR3nt: TGTGCCAGCAGCTTAGAGGGATCTACGACAGGGTGGGAAGCTTTCTTT; CDR3aa: CASSLEGSTTGWEAFF